This passage covers 30 T cell receptor beta chains from one sample sequenced in a study of blood T cells in healthy people across ages. Alongside a J-beta primer mix, a sample-barcoded 5' primer served in a second PCR lasting about 6 to 12 cycles. From the 5' RACE reads, TCRdb called clonotypes with MiXCR, one entry per CDR3 protein. The data show around 970,000 distinct CDR3 sequences, just over 50% seen once. Sequenced sample: blood. The receptors stem from a woman aged 60-75 years in good health.

This clonotype was counted only a few times. The gene calls are TRBV20-1 and TRBJ2-1; a possible D gene is TRBD1 (8 bases). This CDR3 is 12 amino acids long. The V end was cut by 5 bases, the J end by 7 bases, with 12 bases between. Germline V gives CDR1 DFQATT, CDR2 SNEGSKA (reference sequence). CDR3 nucleotides: TGCAGTGCTGACAGGGGAGGGAATGAGCAGTTCTTC. Its protein is CSADRGGNEQFF.

The chain carries TRBV12-3 or TRBV12-4 and TRBJ2-3; D might be TRBD2 (6 bases). V lost 6 bases and J 0 bases, leaving 19 bases between the germline ends. The CDR3 has 17 amino acids. The CDR3 region is CASSATLGGSSTDTQYF. In DNA, the CDR3 is TGTGCCAGCAGCGCCACACTGGGGGGTTCAAGCACAGATACGCAGTATTTT.

DNA for the CDR3: TGCAGTGCTAAGGACAGTCGGGGGTACAATGAGCAGTTCTTC. It yields the protein CSAKDSRGYNEQFF. The rearrangement links TRBV20-1 to TRBJ2-1; D tentatively reads TRBD1 or TRBD2 (6 bases each). The germline gives CDR1 DFQATT, CDR2 SNEGSKA (reference sequence). Deletions cut 4 bases from V and 4 bases from J, with 14 bases between. The length of the CDR3 is 14 residues.

The sample holds one count of this clonotype. The chain links TRBV12-3 or TRBV12-4 to TRBJ2-7; TRBD2 aligns across 8 bases. TRBJ2-5 matches the DNA end more closely, so the J call is doubtful. This CDR3 is built from 15 residues. For the CDR3, the DNA is TGTGCCAGCAGCGAGCGGGGGAGGGGATCAGAGACCCAGTACTTC. It yields the protein CASSERGRGSETQYF.

This clonotype was seen once. The chain joins TRBV10-2 to TRBJ2-5, with a weak D call TRBD2 (6 bases). V gave up 8 bases and J gave up 4 bases, with 14 bases separating them. In germline, CDR1 is WSHSY, CDR2 SAAADI. This CDR3 has 13 residues. CDR3 DNA: TGCGCCAGCGCAACCGGGAGAGGAGAGACCCAGTACTTC. Amino acid sequence: CASATGRGETQYF.

V and J are TRBV10-3 and TRBJ2-3, with 9 bases that match TRBD2. Germline assignment: CDR1 ENHRY and CDR2 SYGVKD. Trimming removed 4 bases from V and 7 bases from J; junction bases left unmatched: 9. CDR3 length equals 15 residues. The CDR3 sequence: CAISVYSGGRNTQYF. The CDR3 DNA sequence: TGTGCCATCAGTGTATATAGCGGGGGTAGAAATACGCAGTATTTT.

The chain employs TRBV27 and TRBJ2-2; D remains ambiguous. The CDR3 covers 15 residues. Germline values: CDR1 MNHEY, CDR2 SMNVEV (reference sequence). V gave up 5 bases and J gave up 5 bases, with 15 bases separating them. For the CDR3, the DNA is TGTGCCAGCAGTCCCACTAAATGGGGAACCGGGGAGCTGTTTTTT. Its protein product is CASSPTKWGTGELFF.

This clonotype has just a few counts. V and J are TRBV12-3 or TRBV12-4 and TRBJ2-7; the D gene is possibly TRBD2 (5 bases). Trimming took 3 bases from V and 5 from J, leaving 20 bases between them. The CDR3 totals 16 residues. The DNA of the CDR3 is TGTGCCAGCAGTTTTCCCCGGGTCCGGGGAGTCCACGAGCAGTACTTC. This gives the protein CASSFPRVRGVHEQYF.

The J gene is TRBJ2-1, the V gene TRBV12-3 or TRBV12-4; no clear D. Between the trimmed V and J ends, which lost 1 base and 6 bases, there was a span of 16 bases. The CDR3 is made up of 16 amino acids. Written as DNA, the CDR3 is TGTGCCAGCAGTTTAGATAAGACCCTCATAAGCAATGAGCAGTTCTTC. Translating gives CASSLDKTLISNEQFF.

This chain uses TRBV12-3 or TRBV12-4 with TRBJ2-7, with D perhaps TRBD2 (6 bases). The length of the CDR3 is 13 residues. The V end was cut by 6 bases, the J end by 1 base, with 10 bases between. The CDR3 nucleotides read TGTGCCAGCAGGGGGACTGCTTCCTACGAGCAGTACTTC. As protein: CASRGTASYEQYF.

This clonotype was seen a few times. The CDR3, as DNA: TGTGCCAGCAGTACGGGACAGAATTCTTCACCCCTCCACTTT. Amino acids: CASSTGQNSSPLHF. The genes are TRBV6-2 or TRBV6-3 and TRBJ1-6, with 7 bases aligning to TRBD1. Trimming removed 5 bases from V and 9 bases from J; junction bases left unmatched: 7. Germline CDR1 is MNHEY and CDR2 is SVGEGT. This CDR3 is 14 amino acids long.

Of note for this clonotype: Germline and junction disagree at one end, which may indicate a read error. The rearrangement uses TRBV9 and TRBJ2-3; D is undetermined. The CDR3 totals 16 residues. In germline, CDR1 is SGDLS, CDR2 YYNGEE. This chain's CDR3 is CASSARFPLSTDSQYF. The CDR3 region has the DNA TGTGCCAGCAGCGCGCGGTTTCCCTTAAGCACAGATTCGCAGTATTTT.

This clonotype was detected many times. This chain joins TRBV7-2 and TRBJ2-3, with TRBD1 as a possible D gene (7 bases). This CDR3 is 16 amino acids long. From germline, CDR1 is SGHTA and CDR2 FQGNSA. Trimming removed 6 bases from V and 0 bases from J, with 16 bases in between. The CDR3, as DNA: TGTGCCAGCAGTCTTCAGACAGGGAGGAGCACAGATACGCAGTATTTT. It specifies CASSLQTGRSTDTQYF.

This clonotype was seen a handful of times. V is TRBV7-2 and J is TRBJ2-3; 9 positions agree with TRBD1. Germline loops: CDR1 SGHTA, CDR2 FQGNSA. The CDR3 is 15 residues long. Trimming removed 2 bases from V and 2 bases from J; junction bases left unmatched: 2. Here the CDR3 reads CASSLRQGVTDTQYF. The CDR3 DNA reads TGTGCCAGCAGCTTAAGACAGGGGGTCACAGATACGCAGTATTTT.

J is TRBJ1-6 and V is TRBV28; TRBD1 might be the D (5 bases). Per germline, CDR1 MDHEN and CDR2 SYDVKM. The CDR3 consists of 14 residues. Trimming removed 7 bases from V and 7 bases from J, with 14 bases in between. For the CDR3, the DNA is TGTGCCAGCATTGCAGGGAGTATCAATTCACCCCTCCACTTT. It codes for CASIAGSINSPLHF.

The gene calls are TRBV3-1 and TRBJ2-7, with 7 bases fitting TRBD1. Germline V lookup: CDR1 LGHDT, CDR2 YNNKEL (reference sequence). V was pared by 5 bases and J by 0 bases, with 7 bases of the junction left unmatched. CDR3 length equals 15 residues. The CDR3 nucleotides are TGTGCCAGCAGCTACCATAGACAGGGCTCCTACGAGCAGTACTTC. Translation gives CASSYHRQGSYEQYF.

CDR3 residues: CASSLAGQETQFF. DNA for the CDR3: TGTGCCAGCAGCCTCGCAGGTCAAGAGACCCAGTTCTTC. This chain connects TRBV7-2 to TRBJ2-1; unclear D gene. Trimming stripped 5 bases from V and 13 bases from J, with 18 bases between. CDR3 length equals 13 residues. In germline, CDR1 is SGHTA, CDR2 FQGNSA.

This chain links TRBV10-1 with TRBJ2-5; TRBD2 agrees at 8 bases. This CDR3 is built from 16 residues. In germline, CDR1 is WNHNN, CDR2 SYGVQD (reference sequence). Losses at the gene ends were 4 bases for V and 0 bases for J; bases not matched to a gene: 7. The CDR3 DNA follows: TGCGCCAGCAGTGGTTCAACTAGCGGATACCAAGAGACCCAGTACTTC. Encoded protein: CASSGSTSGYQETQYF.

V usage is TRBV5-1 and J usage is TRBJ1-1; 9 nucleotides line up with TRBD1. Germline V gene sequence: CDR1 SGHRS, CDR2 YFSETQ. V dropped 3 bases and J dropped 0; count of bases not matched to a gene: 6. The CDR3 is 16 residues long. The CDR3 nucleotides read TGCGCCAGCAGCTCCGGGACAGGGAGGTTGAACACTGAAGCTTTCTTT. This sequence encodes CASSSGTGRLNTEAFF.

CDR3 loop: CASGRDRDNEQYF. CDR3 sequence (DNA): TGCGCCAGCGGACGCGACAGGGACAATGAGCAGTACTTC. The chain employs TRBV5-1 and TRBJ2-7, with 7 bases lining up with TRBD1. Germline V gene sequence: CDR1 SGHRS, CDR2 YFSETQ. V was clipped by 7 bases and J by 7 bases; unmatched bases: 11. The CDR3 totals 13 residues.

The chain employs TRBV11-3 and TRBJ2-1, with D perhaps matching TRBD1 or TRBD2 (5 bases each). V was shortened by 8 bases and J by 4 bases, with 18 bases between the two germline ends. The CDR3 runs to 15 residues. Germline values: CDR1 SGHNT, CDR2 YENEEA. The CDR3, as DNA: TGTGCCAGCTCCCCCGGGGCCAACAATTACAATGAGCAGTTCTTC. Its protein product is CASSPGANNYNEQFF.

This clonotype showed up just a few times. The genes are TRBV12-3 or TRBV12-4 and TRBJ2-5, with D unresolved. The CDR3 consists of 15 residues. V lost 1 base, J lost 2 bases, and 11 bases lay in between. The CDR3 protein is CASSLGFLNQETQYF. The CDR3 nucleotides are TGTGCCAGCAGTTTAGGGTTTCTGAATCAAGAGACCCAGTACTTC.

The chain links TRBV12-3 or TRBV12-4 to TRBJ2-4; the match to TRBD2 covers 9 bases. This CDR3 spans 15 amino acids. The V and J ends lost 7 bases and 4 bases, in that order; junction bases with no gene match: 8. The DNA of the CDR3 is TGTGCCAGCACACACGCGGGGGGGAGAAAAAACATTCAGTACTTC. Translated: CASTHAGGRKNIQYF.

Ten or more counts support this clonotype. The CDR3 bases are TGTGCCACCAGCAGAGTGGTGACAGATACGCAGTATTTT. Amino acids: CATSRVVTDTQYF. The gene calls are TRBV15 and TRBJ2-3; D remains ambiguous. The CDR3 is made up of 13 amino acids. V gave up 1 base and J gave up 3 bases, with 5 bases separating them. CDR1 and CDR2 (germline): LNHNV, YYDKDF (reference sequence).

In its sample, this clonotype was seen a few times. The rearrangement links TRBV7-9 to TRBJ2-5, with D possibly matching TRBD1 (6 bases). The germline V gene has CDR1 SEHNR and CDR2 FQNEAQ (reference sequence). V lost 6 bases, J lost 2 bases, and 16 bases lay in between. CDR3 length: 15 residues. This chain's CDR3 is CASRPRGVGQETQYF. The CDR3 DNA is TGTGCCAGCAGGCCCAGGGGCGTGGGACAAGAGACCCAGTACTTC.

This chain joins TRBV14 and TRBJ2-5; 12 bases are a match to TRBD2. Germline loops: CDR1 SGHDN, CDR2 FVKESK. The J segment lost 5 bases and the V segment lost 4 bases, leaving 5 bases of the junction unmatched. The CDR3 is 15 amino acids. The CDR3 nucleotides read TGTGCCAGCAGCCTCTCGACTAGCGGGAGCGAGACCCAGTACTTC. It yields the protein CASSLSTSGSETQYF.

The CDR3 is CASSLDGKYGYEQYF. The CDR3 DNA is TGTGCCAGCAGCTTGGACGGGAAATACGGCTACGAGCAGTACTTC. The V call is TRBV7-8, the J call TRBJ2-7, with D perhaps TRBD2 (5 bases). Germline CDR1 reads SGHVS; CDR2 reads FQNEAQ. This CDR3 contains 15 residues. V was cut by 3 bases and J by 3 bases, with 15 bases left in between.

The rearrangement uses TRBV29-1 and TRBJ2-7, with D possibly matching TRBD2 (7 bases). The CDR3 extends over 13 amino acids. Germline V CDR1 and CDR2: SQVTM, ANQGSEA. Trimming removed 6 bases at V and 4 bases at J, with 16 bases between. CDR3 amino acids: CSVSGAGEYEQYF. DNA of the CDR3: TGCAGCGTCAGCGGGGCAGGGGAATACGAGCAGTACTTC.

This clonotype was found a few times. V is TRBV29-1 and J is TRBJ2-1; 7 bases map to TRBD2. The CDR3 runs to 14 residues. The trim removed 4 bases at V and 5 bases at J, leaving 8 bases unmatched. Germline values: CDR1 SQVTM, CDR2 ANQGSEA. This chain's CDR3 is CSVGGRAYDNEQFF. The CDR3 coding sequence is TGCAGCGTTGGTGGGAGGGCCTACGACAATGAGCAGTTCTTC.

The chain combines TRBV7-3 with TRBJ1-6; D gene uncertain. Germline loops: CDR1 SGHTA, CDR2 FQGTGA. Trimming took off 9 bases at V and 13 bases at J, with 19 bases between the two ends. The CDR3 is made up of 13 amino acids. The CDR3 nucleotides read TGTGCCAGTAGCCCAGACCTTCACTTCCCCCTCCACTTT. It is translated as CASSPDLHFPLHF.